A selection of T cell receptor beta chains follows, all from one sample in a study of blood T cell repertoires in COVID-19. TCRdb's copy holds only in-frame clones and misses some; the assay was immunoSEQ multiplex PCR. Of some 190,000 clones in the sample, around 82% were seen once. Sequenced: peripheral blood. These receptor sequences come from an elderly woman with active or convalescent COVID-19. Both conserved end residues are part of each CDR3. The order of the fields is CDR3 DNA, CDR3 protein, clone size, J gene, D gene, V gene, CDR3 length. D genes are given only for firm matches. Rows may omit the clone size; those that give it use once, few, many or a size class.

CDR3nt: TGTGCCAGCAGCGAGTGGGGACTAGCGGGTCGCACCTACGAGCAGTACTTC; CDR3aa: CASSEWGLAGRTYEQYF; abundance: few; j_gene: TRBJ2-7; d_gene: TRBD2; v_gene: TRBV5-6; len: 17
CDR3nt: TGTGCCAGTAGTGGGACAGGGGGCAATCAGCCCCAGCATTTT; CDR3aa: CASSGTGGNQPQHF; abundance: -; j_gene: TRBJ1-5; d_gene: TRBD1; v_gene: TRBV19; len: 14
CDR3nt: TGTGCCAACCGAAAGAGCTCCTACAATGAGCAGTTCTTC; CDR3aa: CANRKSSYNEQFF; abundance: -; j_gene: TRBJ2-1; d_gene: -; v_gene: TRBV25-1; len: 13
CDR3nt: TGTGCCAGCTCACCATCAGGACAGGGAAGAGGGTTTAACTATGGCTACACCTTC; CDR3aa: CASSPSGQGRGFNYGYTF; abundance: -; j_gene: TRBJ1-2; d_gene: TRBD1; v_gene: TRBV18; len: 18
CDR3nt: TGTGCCAGCAGGAGACAGGTGGGGATTGACGAGCAGTACTTC; CDR3aa: CASRRQVGIDEQYF; abundance: -; j_gene: TRBJ2-7; d_gene: -; v_gene: TRBV2; len: 14
CDR3nt: TGTGCCAGCAGTGATGAGGGGAACACTGAAGCTTTCTTT; CDR3aa: CASSDEGNTEAFF; abundance: -; j_gene: TRBJ1-1; d_gene: -; v_gene: TRBV2; len: 13
CDR3nt: TGTGCCAGCAGTGAGTTCACAACGGGGGAGCTGTTTTTT; CDR3aa: CASSEFTTGELFF; abundance: -; j_gene: TRBJ2-2; d_gene: -; v_gene: TRBV2; len: 13
CDR3nt: TGTGCCAGCAGCTTCGCGGGACAGGGGGGCTACGAGCAGTACTTC; CDR3aa: CASSFAGQGGYEQYF; abundance: -; j_gene: TRBJ2-7; d_gene: TRBD1; v_gene: TRBV5-5; len: 15
CDR3nt: TGTGCCAGCAGGTGGGGGGACAGTAAGAATTCACCCCTCCACTTT; CDR3aa: CASRWGDSKNSPLHF; abundance: -; j_gene: TRBJ1-6; d_gene: TRBD1; v_gene: TRBV27; len: 15
CDR3nt: TGTGCCAGCAGTCACAGGGGAGAGACCCAGTACTTC; CDR3aa: CASSHRGETQYF; abundance: -; j_gene: TRBJ2-5; d_gene: TRBD1; v_gene: TRBV6-5; len: 12
CDR3nt: TGTGCCAGCAGCATGGGGCCCCTGAGCTCCTACAATGAGCAGTTCTTC; CDR3aa: CASSMGPLSSYNEQFF; abundance: few; j_gene: TRBJ2-1; d_gene: -; v_gene: TRBV7-8; len: 16
CDR3nt: TGTGCCAGCTCACCACGGGAGAAGAACACTGAAGCTTTCTTT; CDR3aa: CASSPREKNTEAFF; abundance: -; j_gene: TRBJ1-1; d_gene: -; v_gene: TRBV18; len: 14
CDR3nt: TGTGCCAGCAGTGGAGGACAGTATAGCAATCAGCCCCAGCATTTT; CDR3aa: CASSGGQYSNQPQHF; abundance: -; j_gene: TRBJ1-5; d_gene: -; v_gene: TRBV28; len: 15
CDR3nt: TGCGCCAGCAGCTTCCAGGGGGCTGGGGCCAACGTCCTGACTTTC; CDR3aa: CASSFQGAGANVLTF; abundance: -; j_gene: TRBJ2-6; d_gene: TRBD1; v_gene: TRBV5-1; len: 15
CDR3nt: TGTGCCATTACGACAGGCGACCAGCCCCAGCATTTT; CDR3aa: CAITTGDQPQHF; abundance: -; j_gene: TRBJ1-5; d_gene: -; v_gene: TRBV12-3/TRBV12-4; len: 12
CDR3nt: TGTGCCTGGAGTCCGCCAGGCCCCACAGGGGGTATGGGTCAGCCCCAGCATTTT; CDR3aa: CAWSPPGPTGGMGQPQHF; abundance: few; j_gene: TRBJ1-5; d_gene: TRBD1; v_gene: TRBV30; len: 18
CDR3nt: TGTGCCAGCAGTTCGCACGGACAGGATGAAAAACTGTTTTTT; CDR3aa: CASSSHGQDEKLFF; abundance: -; j_gene: TRBJ1-4; d_gene: TRBD1; v_gene: TRBV28; len: 14
CDR3nt: TGCGCCAGCAGCTACGGGACTAGACTCACAGATACGCAGTATTTT; CDR3aa: CASSYGTRLTDTQYF; abundance: few; j_gene: TRBJ2-3; d_gene: TRBD2; v_gene: TRBV5-1; len: 15
CDR3nt: TGTGCCAGCAGTCCGTCGACAGGAGGATATAGCAATCAGCCCCAGCATTTT; CDR3aa: CASSPSTGGYSNQPQHF; abundance: -; j_gene: TRBJ1-5; d_gene: -; v_gene: TRBV2; len: 17
CDR3nt: TGTGCCAGTAGTAAAAACAGGAGACCTAATGAAAAACTGTTTTTT; CDR3aa: CASSKNRRPNEKLFF; abundance: -; j_gene: TRBJ1-4; d_gene: -; v_gene: TRBV19; len: 15
CDR3nt: TGTGCCAGTAGGGGGAGGCATGGGAGCAATCAGCCCCAGCATTTT; CDR3aa: CASRGRHGSNQPQHF; abundance: -; j_gene: TRBJ1-5; d_gene: -; v_gene: TRBV19; len: 15
CDR3nt: TGTGCCATCGCCGGACAGGCGGACACTGAAGCTTTCTTT; CDR3aa: CAIAGQADTEAFF; abundance: -; j_gene: TRBJ1-1; d_gene: TRBD1; v_gene: TRBV10-3; len: 13
CDR3nt: TGTGCCAGCAGCTTGGTGAGGGAGACCCAGTACTTC; CDR3aa: CASSLVRETQYF; abundance: -; j_gene: TRBJ2-5; d_gene: -; v_gene: TRBV7-9; len: 12
CDR3nt: TGTGCCAGCAGCTCGGGACAGCCCAATTCACCCCTCCACTTT; CDR3aa: CASSSGQPNSPLHF; abundance: few; j_gene: TRBJ1-6; d_gene: TRBD1; v_gene: TRBV11-1; len: 14
CDR3nt: TGTGCCAGCTTGGAGGACAGGGCCTACAATGAGCAGTTCTTC; CDR3aa: CASLEDRAYNEQFF; abundance: -; j_gene: TRBJ2-1; d_gene: TRBD1; v_gene: TRBV18; len: 14
CDR3nt: TGTGCCAGTATTGGCAGGGCTGGAAACACCATATATTTT; CDR3aa: CASIGRAGNTIYF; abundance: -; j_gene: TRBJ1-3; d_gene: -; v_gene: TRBV19; len: 13
CDR3nt: TGCGCCAGCAGCTTGGGGACTAGCGGTGGAGATACGCAGTATTTT; CDR3aa: CASSLGTSGGDTQYF; abundance: -; j_gene: TRBJ2-3; d_gene: TRBD2; v_gene: TRBV5-1; len: 15
CDR3nt: TGTGCCAGCAGTTTATTCGGGACAGGGGTCCAAGAGACCCAGTACTTC; CDR3aa: CASSLFGTGVQETQYF; abundance: -; j_gene: TRBJ2-5; d_gene: TRBD1; v_gene: TRBV27; len: 16
CDR3nt: TGTGCCAGCAGCCCCCGGGAAGGGCAGGCAGATACGCAGTATTTT; CDR3aa: CASSPREGQADTQYF; abundance: -; j_gene: TRBJ2-3; d_gene: -; v_gene: TRBV9; len: 15
CDR3nt: TGCGCCAGCAGTTTTGGAGCGGTATCCTACGAGCAGTACTTC; CDR3aa: CASSFGAVSYEQYF; abundance: -; j_gene: TRBJ2-7; d_gene: -; v_gene: TRBV23-1; len: 14
CDR3nt: TGTGCCAGCACAAGGACAGGGAGCATGAACACTGAAGCTTTCTTT; CDR3aa: CASTRTGSMNTEAFF; abundance: -; j_gene: TRBJ1-1; d_gene: TRBD1; v_gene: TRBV6-4; len: 15